The rows below give T cell receptor beta chains drawn from one sample of a study of blood T cell repertoires in COVID-19. The data were produced by immunoSEQ multiplex PCR, yet TCRdb's version contains in-frame clones alone and is incomplete. This sample carries 130,000 or so clones, around 82% of them seen once, and the ten largest clones take 5.5% to 6.5%. The material sequenced was peripheral blood. Source of these receptors: a man older than 75 with active or convalescent COVID-19. Both conserved end residues are part of each CDR3. Fields, in order: D gene, clone size, J gene, V gene, CDR3 length, CDR3 protein, CDR3 DNA. A D gene is named only where the DNA matches it firmly. Size tells how often a clone was seen (once, few, many) or the class of an expanded clone, and some rows leave it out.

>-|-|TRBJ2-7|TRBV2|14
CASGPDYYSYEQYF
TGTGCCAGCGGGCCGGACTATTACTCCTACGAGCAGTACTTC
>-|few|TRBJ1-6|TRBV2|14
CASSDQGYNSPLHF
TGTGCCAGCAGTGACCAGGGATACAATTCACCCCTCCACTTT
>-|-|TRBJ1-2|TRBV3-1/TRBV3-2|11
CASSQGAGTTF
TGTGCCAGCAGCCAAGGTGCGGGGACCACCTTC
>-|-|TRBJ2-3|TRBV19|17
CASSSRGATEGTDTQYF
TGTGCCAGTAGTTCCCGGGGGGCCACCGAGGGCACAGATACGCAGTATTTT
>TRBD2|-|TRBJ2-5|TRBV7-6|16
CASSLAGTSGERTQYF
TGTGCCAGCAGCTTAGCGGGTACTAGCGGGGAACGGACCCAGTACTTC
>TRBD1|-|TRBJ1-2|TRBV30|17
CAWSRGTGIWVVRGYTF
TGTGCCTGGAGTAGGGGGACAGGGATTTGGGTTGTAAGGGGCTACACCTTC
>TRBD1|once|TRBJ1-1|TRBV5-6|15
CASSLADRGDTEAFF
TGTGCCAGCAGCTTGGCCGACAGGGGGGACACTGAAGCTTTCTTT
>-|-|TRBJ1-5|TRBV6-5|14
CASSRGQFNQPQHF
TGTGCCAGCAGCCGCGGACAGTTCAATCAGCCCCAGCATTTT
>TRBD2|few|TRBJ2-1|TRBV28|16
CASSLLGLASYNEQFF
TGTGCCAGCAGTCTTCTCGGACTAGCTTCCTACAATGAGCAGTTCTTC
>-|few|TRBJ1-3|TRBV11-2|14
CASSFASSGNTIYF
TGTGCCAGCAGCTTCGCGAGCTCTGGAAACACCATATATTTT
>-|-|TRBJ2-7|TRBV11-3|14
CASSLDRNSYEQYF
TGTGCCAGCAGCTTGGACAGAAACTCCTACGAGCAGTACTTC
>TRBD1|few|TRBJ1-1|TRBV7-9|15
CASSLAGTVNTEAFF
TGTGCCAGCAGCTTAGCCGGGACAGTGAACACTGAAGCTTTCTTT
>-|-|TRBJ1-6|TRBV7-2|14
CASSQIIISSPLHF
TGTGCCAGCAGCCAAATAATAATTAGTTCACCCCTCCACTTT
>-|-|TRBJ2-7|TRBV3-1/TRBV3-2|14
CASSQPEASYEQYF
TGTGCCAGCAGCCAACCAGAGGCCTCCTACGAGCAGTACTTC
>-|few|TRBJ1-3|TRBV19|16
CASSIDRVYSGNTIYF
TGTGCCAGTAGTATTGACAGAGTATACTCTGGAAACACCATATATTTT
>-|-|TRBJ2-7|TRBV7-2|13
CATQPGNSYEQYF
TGTGCCACTCAACCGGGGAACTCTTACGAGCAGTACTTC
>-|-|TRBJ2-5|TRBV28|15
CASSLLGAMGETQYF
TGTGCCAGCAGTTTATTGGGGGCGATGGGAGAGACCCAGTACTTC